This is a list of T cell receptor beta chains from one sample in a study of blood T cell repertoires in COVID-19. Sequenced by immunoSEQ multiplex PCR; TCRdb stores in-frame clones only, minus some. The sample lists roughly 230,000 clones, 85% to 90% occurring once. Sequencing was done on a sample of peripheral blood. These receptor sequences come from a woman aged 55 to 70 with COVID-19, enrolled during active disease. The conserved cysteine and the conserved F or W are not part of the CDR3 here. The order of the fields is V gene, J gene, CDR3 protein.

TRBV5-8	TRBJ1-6	ASSLGGSYNSPLH
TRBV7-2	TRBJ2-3	ASSSWDRGSTDTQY
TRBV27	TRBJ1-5	ASSSRQGGNQPQH
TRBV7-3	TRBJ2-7	ASSPGLAEGEQY
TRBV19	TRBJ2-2	ASSYGGINTGELF
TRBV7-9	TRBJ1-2	ASSLYTRTNYGYT
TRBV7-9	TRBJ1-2	ASSFERLRPLYGYT
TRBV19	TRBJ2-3	ASIRTSGGTSTDTQY
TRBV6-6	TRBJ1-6	ASSYVPTGYNSPLH
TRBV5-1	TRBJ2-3	ASSSGNTDTQY
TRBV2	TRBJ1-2	ASSEARTGIYGYT
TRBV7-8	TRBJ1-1	ASSYTGKMNTEAF
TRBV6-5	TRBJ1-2	ASRRFSGTQSGYT
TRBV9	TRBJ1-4	ASSALQGGGKELF
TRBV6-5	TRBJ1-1	ASSTPGGTEAF
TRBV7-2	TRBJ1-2	ASSADDRTPYT
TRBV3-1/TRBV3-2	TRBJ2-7	ASSLRTSGVMEQY
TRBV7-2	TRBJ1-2	ASSERQGVGGYT
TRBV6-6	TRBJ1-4	ASSPFVATNEKLF
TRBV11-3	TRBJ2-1	ASSFGSSYNEQF
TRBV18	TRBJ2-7	ASSRGGAYEQY
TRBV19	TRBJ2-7	ASSLAGTGPYEQY
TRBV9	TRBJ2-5	ASSVAPLAEETQY
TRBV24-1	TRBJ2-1	ATSGLGTSGVNEQF
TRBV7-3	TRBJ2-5	ASSPSDRRGHETQY
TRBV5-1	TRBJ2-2	ASSFSGINTGELF
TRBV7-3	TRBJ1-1	ASSQAGGSTEAF
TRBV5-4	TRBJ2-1	ASSLGGQGRNEQF
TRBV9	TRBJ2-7	ASSARDRPYEQY
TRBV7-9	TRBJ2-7	ASSLGQEYEQY
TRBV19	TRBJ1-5	ASSPFSWAGGNQPQH
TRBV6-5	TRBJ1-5	ASSRGGGPNQPQH
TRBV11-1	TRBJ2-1	ASGLAGYNEQF
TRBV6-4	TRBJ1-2	ASASGLHYGYT
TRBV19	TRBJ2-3	AAGLASGDTQY
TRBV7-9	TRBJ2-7	ASSLVPGAYEQY
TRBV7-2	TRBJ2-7	ASSSSGNSYEQY
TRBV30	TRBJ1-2	AWSARTGQSGYT
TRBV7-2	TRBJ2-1	ASSIDSGSQNEQF
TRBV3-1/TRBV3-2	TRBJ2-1	ASSHRWQDYNEQF
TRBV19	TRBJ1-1	ASTPRARGNTEAF